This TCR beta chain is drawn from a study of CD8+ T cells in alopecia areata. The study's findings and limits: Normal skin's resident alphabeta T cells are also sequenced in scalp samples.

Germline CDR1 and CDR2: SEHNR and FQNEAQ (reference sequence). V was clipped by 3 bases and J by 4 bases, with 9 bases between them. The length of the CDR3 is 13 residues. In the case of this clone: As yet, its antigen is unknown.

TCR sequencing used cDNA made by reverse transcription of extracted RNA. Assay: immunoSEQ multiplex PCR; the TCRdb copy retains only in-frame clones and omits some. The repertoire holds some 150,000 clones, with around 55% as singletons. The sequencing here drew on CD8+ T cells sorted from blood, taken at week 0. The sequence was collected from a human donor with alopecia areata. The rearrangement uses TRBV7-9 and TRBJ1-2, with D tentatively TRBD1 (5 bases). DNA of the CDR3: TGTGCCAGCAGCTTGGGGACCGCCTATGGCTACACCTTC. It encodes CASSLGTAYGYTF. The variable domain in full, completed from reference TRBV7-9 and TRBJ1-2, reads DTGVSQNPRHKITKRGQNVTFRCDPISEHNRLYWYRQTLGQGPEFLTYFQNEAQLEKSRLLSDRFSAERPKGSFSTLEIQRTEQGDSAMYLCASSLGTAYGYTFGSGTRLTVV.